Listed here is a single T cell receptor (beta chain). The data are from a study of identical twins. A template switching step contributed a universal primer site, while unique molecular identifiers were present in the cDNA. A single record per CDR3 protein comes from TCRdb applying MiXCR to the 5' RACE reads. The table includes some 790,000 distinct CDR3 sequences, 15% to 20% detected once. Trimming removed 6 bases from V and 1 base from J, with 12 bases in between. From germline, CDR1 is MGHDK and CDR2 SYGVNS. The CDR3 sequence is 15 residues long. The same data also contributed to another study, on T cells expressing NK-cell markers. From that report: From sorted CD3+CD56+NKG2C+, CD3+CD56+NKG2C- and CD3+CD56-NKG2C+ T cells came the TCR beta repertoires. Serological testing identified most of the eight sequenced donors as HCMV-seropositive and one as seronegative.

Specimen: PBMCs. This receptor was taken from a woman between 18 and 29 years old in good health. The chain combines TRBV25-1 with TRBJ2-2; perhaps D is TRBD1 or TRBD2 (5 bases each). In DNA form, the CDR3 reads TGTGCCAGCAGGGGGGACCGAAGGAACACCGGGGAGCTGTTTTTT. It translates to CASRGDRRNTGELFF. The variable domain in full, with the rest retrieved from reference TRBV25-1 and TRBJ2-2, is EADIYQTPRYLVIGTGKKITLECSQTMGHDKMYWYQQDPGMELHLIHYSYGVNSTEKGDLSSESTVSRIRTEHFPLTLESARPSHTSQYLCASRGDRRNTGELFFGEGSRLTVL.